This T cell receptor (gamma chain) was found in a study of Vδ1+ human thymocytes. Extracted RNA was reverse transcribed into cDNA. CDR3 amplicons came from multiplex PCR with pooled V-gene forward and constant-region reverse primers. TCRdb reanalyzed the multiplex PCR reads using CATT. The table has 25,000 to 35,000 gamma-chain clones, around a fifth seen once. Study observations and caveats: Highly polyclonal TRG and TRD repertoires with Gaussian CDR3 length distributions appeared in thymus.

The trim removed 0 bases at V and 3 bases at J, leaving 8 bases unmatched. Germline assignment: CDR1 EGSNGY and CDR2 YDSYNSKV. CDR3 length: 15 residues. Vdelta1+ thymocyte sorts reached between about 97% and 99.6% purity. This clone occurred a few times. What it binds is unknown. Sequencing was done on a sample of Vdelta1+ gamma-delta thymocytes from the thymus. The subset denotes: FACS-sorted CD3+ TCRalphabeta- TCRVdelta1+ TCRVdelta2- thymocytes. The chain combines TRGV2 with TRGJ1 or TRGJ2. This receptor was obtained from a boy in the first two years of life who had congenital heart surgery. In DNA, the CDR3 is TGTGCCACCTGGGACGGGCCGGAAATTTATTATAAGAAACTCTTT. This codes for CATWDGPEIYYKKLF.